Presented here are 19 T cell receptor beta chains from one specimen sequenced in a study of blood T cell repertoires in COVID-19. Clones were sequenced by immunoSEQ multiplex PCR, and TCRdb holds only the in-frame ones, with some missing. The sample shows about 180,000 clones, 80% to 90% of them seen only once. The material sequenced was peripheral blood. Every receptor here comes from a man aged 55 to 70 with acute or convalescent COVID-19.

The chain links TRBV27 to TRBJ2-7, with TRBD1 matching 8 bases. Trimming cost V 3 bases and J 6 bases; bases outside gene matches: 13. The germline CDR1 and CDR2 sequences are MNHEY and SMNVEV (reference sequence). The CDR3 contains 16 residues. CDR3 bases: TGTGCCAGCAGTTTGGGGCCACGGACAGGGATCCCCGAGCAGTACTTC. Translation: CASSLGPRTGIPEQYF.

The chain couples TRBV6-5 to TRBJ2-7; the match to TRBD1 covers 7 bases. Per germline, CDR1 MNHEY and CDR2 SVGAGI. J lost 1 base, V lost 5 bases, and 8 bases had no gene match. The CDR3 totals 15 residues. CDR3 protein: CASSTAGTDSYEQYF. CDR3 bases: TGTGCCAGCAGTACGGCCGGGACAGATTCCTACGAGCAGTACTTC.

This rearrangement joins TRBV7-9 to TRBJ1-5; the D gene is possibly TRBD1 (5 bases). CDR3 length: 15 amino acids. V was clipped by 4 bases and J by 6 bases, with 16 bases between them. The germline V gene has CDR1 SEHNR and CDR2 FQNEAQ (reference sequence). The chain's CDR3 is CASSSDGGSGQPQHF. The CDR3 DNA reads as TGTGCCAGCAGCTCCGACGGGGGATCGGGTCAGCCCCAGCATTTT.

With respect to this clone: The same CDR3 also results from other DNA sequences found in this sample. The rearrangement joins TRBV19 to TRBJ2-3; no reliable D call. There are 13 residues in the CDR3. CDR1 is LNHDA, CDR2 SQIVND, per germline (reference sequence). V was cut by 6 bases and J by 0 bases, with 7 bases left in between. The CDR3 spells CASRGLSTDTQYF. CDR3 DNA sequence: TGTGCCAGTAGGGGCTTGAGCACAGATACGCAGTATTTT.

The rearrangement uses TRBV5-6 and TRBJ2-7, with D possibly being TRBD2 (5 bases). V lost 6 bases, J lost 6 bases, and 25 bases lay in between. The CDR3 totals 16 residues. In germline, CDR1 is SGHDT, CDR2 YYEEEE. CDR3 nucleotide sequence: TGTGCCAGCAACGGGCGGGCAGCAAATTGGGCATCCGAGCAGTACTTC. It is translated as CASNGRAANWASEQYF.

The chain joins TRBV9 to TRBJ1-6; D perhaps matches TRBD1 (5 bases). Trimming pared 1 base from V and 3 bases from J, leaving 11 bases between. The CDR3 contains 16 residues. From germline, CDR1 is SGDLS and CDR2 YYNGEE. The chain's CDR3 is CASSVQAGHYNSPLHF. The CDR3 coding sequence is TGTGCCAGCAGCGTACAGGCAGGGCACTATAATTCACCCCTCCACTTT.

This clone was seen more than once but under ten times. The chain is built from TRBV5-5 and TRBJ1-5; no clear D. V was pared by 6 bases and J by 4 bases, with 14 bases between. There are 14 residues in the CDR3. Germline V gene lookup returns CDR1 SGHKS and CDR2 YYEKEE (reference sequence). The CDR3 DNA reads TGTGCCAGCACCTTAGAAGCGGGGAATCAGCCCCAGCATTTT. Amino acids: CASTLEAGNQPQHF.

The V gene is TRBV10-2, the J gene TRBJ2-2, with D unclear. The CDR3 is 11 residues long. Germline CDR1 WSHSY, CDR2 SAAADI. Trimming removed 4 bases from V and 6 bases from J, with 3 bases in between. CDR3 in amino acids: CASSVSGELFF. The DNA of the CDR3 is TGCGCCAGCAGTGTATCCGGGGAGCTGTTTTTT.

The V and J genes are TRBV27 and TRBJ2-1; TRBD2 matches 12 bases. Per germline, CDR1 MNHEY and CDR2 SMNVEV (reference sequence). Germline trimming cut 6 bases from V and 15 bases from J; bases unmatched to any gene: 12. The length of the CDR3 is 14 residues. CDR3: CASSPGTSGPPVFF. The CDR3 coding sequence is TGTGCCAGCAGCCCCGGGACTAGCGGGCCGCCGGTGTTCTTC.

The chain joins TRBV4-1 to TRBJ2-2; a possible D gene is TRBD2 (11 bases). The CDR3 has 19 amino acids. CDR1 is MGHRA and CDR2 is YSYEKL in the germline V gene. V lost 4 bases to trimming and J lost 1 base, with 22 bases between them. CDR3 nucleotides: TGCGCCAGCAGCCCGGGACAGGGGCTAGCGGGGGGGAACACCGGGGAGCTGTTTTTT. Its translation: CASSPGQGLAGGNTGELFF.

The V and J genes are TRBV10-3 and TRBJ2-2; 15 bases line up with TRBD2. Losses at the gene ends were 10 bases for V and 7 bases for J; bases not matched to a gene: 10. The germline V gene has CDR1 ENHRY and CDR2 SYGVKD. The CDR3 length is 16 residues. CDR3 in amino acids: CATAGTSGRLGGELFF. The DNA for the CDR3 is TGTGCCACGGCCGGGACTAGCGGGAGGTTGGGCGGGGAGCTGTTTTTT.

This clone was detected only once. The CDR3 DNA follows: TGTGCCAGCAGTCCATTTAATGGGCTAGCGGGTGTAAACGAGCAGTACTTC. Protein sequence: CASSPFNGLAGVNEQYF. The chain joins TRBV27 to TRBJ2-7; 8 bases fit TRBD2. The germline V gene encodes CDR1 MNHEY and CDR2 SMNVEV (reference sequence). V lost 5 bases to trimming and J lost 5 bases; unmatched junction nucleotides: 17. The CDR3 is 17 residues long.

This chain connects TRBV7-2 to TRBJ1-4; 8 nucleotides match TRBD1. CDR1 is SGHTA and CDR2 is FQGNSA in the germline V gene. J was trimmed by 8 bases and V by 5 bases; bases with no gene match: 10. This CDR3 contains 15 residues. The CDR3 sequence: CASSPSGTGAEKLFF. CDR3 nucleotide sequence: TGTGCCAGCAGCCCCTCCGGGACAGGCGCAGAAAAACTGTTTTTT.

V usage is TRBV19 and J usage is TRBJ2-2; perhaps TRBD1 as D (5 bases). The V end lost 10 bases, the J end lost 0 bases, and 12 bases lay between the germline ends. The germline gives CDR1 LNHDA, CDR2 SQIVND (reference sequence). This CDR3 comprises 14 residues. CDR3 loop: CATRRGPNTGELFF. CDR3 DNA: TGTGCCACCCGAAGGGGTCCGAACACCGGGGAGCTGTTTTTT.

This chain joins TRBV16 and TRBJ1-2; D is ambiguous. The germline CDR1 and CDR2 sequences are KGHSY and FQNENV. Trimming removed 4 bases at V and 4 bases at J, with 16 bases between. The CDR3 is made up of 15 amino acids. The CDR3 DNA sequence: TGTGCCAGCAGCCGCGAAGTCATCCTCCCCTATGGCTACACCTTC. It yields the protein CASSREVILPYGYTF.

The chain combines TRBV27 with TRBJ2-1; 11 bases are a match to TRBD2. The germline CDR1 and CDR2 sequences are MNHEY and SMNVEV (reference sequence). This CDR3 contains 18 residues. The trim removed 5 bases at V and 7 bases at J, leaving 16 bases unmatched. CDR3 sequence: CASSPRLKFSGRVNEQFF. In DNA form, the CDR3 reads TGTGCCAGCAGTCCCCGTTTAAAATTTAGCGGGAGGGTTAATGAGCAGTTCTTC.

This rearrangement joins TRBV28 to TRBJ1-3; D ambiguous. The ends were cut back, 5 bases at V and 2 bases at J, with 4 bases in the middle. The V gene's germline CDR1 is MDHEN and CDR2 SYDVKM. The CDR3 is 12 residues long. The CDR3: CASSPAGNTIYF. The DNA for the CDR3 is TGTGCCAGCAGTCCGGCTGGAAACACCATATATTTT.

This chain uses TRBV3-1 (or the pseudogene TRBV3-2) with TRBJ2-1, with 11 bases fitting TRBD1. This CDR3 is 15 amino acids long. Germline V gene data show CDR1 as LGHDT and CDR2 as YNNKEL (reference sequence). Trimming took 6 bases from V and 6 from J; bases not matched to a gene: 7. The CDR3 DNA reads TGTGCCAGCAGATTCGGACAGGGGGCCGGCAATGAGCAGTTCTTC. This codes for CASRFGQGAGNEQFF.

This clone was seen just once. V gene TRBV19 combines with J gene TRBJ1-2; the D gene is possibly TRBD1 (5 bases). The CDR3 contains 15 residues. The V end was cut by 6 bases, the J end by 0 bases, with 14 bases between. CDR1 and CDR2 (germline): LNHDA, SQIVND (reference sequence). CDR3 amino acids: CASRKDRTANYGYTF. The DNA of the CDR3 is TGTGCCAGTAGGAAAGACAGAACAGCTAACTATGGCTACACCTTC.